This paragraph covers one TCR beta chain sequence. This CDR3 spans 16 amino acids. Germline-derived CDR1 and CDR2 are DFQATT and SNEGSKA (reference sequence). J gave up 1 base and V 3 bases, and 10 bases lay outside the gene matches. Authors' analysis steps: By means of reference gene primer amplification, nucleated cell counts were estimated. Repertoires were generated with immunoSEQ multiplex PCR, while TCRdb's copy carries only in-frame clones and drops some. V, J and clone size were drawn from that table, and D and trimming were deduced from the DNA. This table has 380,000 or so clones, around nine tenths appearing once. The record originates from a study of blood T cell repertoires in COVID-19. In the study overall: Acute and convalescent COVID-19 samples came from the United States, Italy and Spain.

The clonotype comes from a woman in her thirties with acute COVID-19. The chain joins TRBV20-1 to TRBJ2-3; TRBD1 agrees at 7 bases. The sequencing sample was made of PBMCs or T cells enriched from blood (not recorded which). The CDR3 DNA is TGCAGTGCTAGTGGAGTCAGGGGGTTACGCACAGATACGCAGTATTTT. This codes for CSASGVRGLRTDTQYF.